Listed below are T cell receptor beta chains from one sample, sequenced in a study of blood T cell repertoires in COVID-19. TCRdb's copy holds only in-frame clones and misses some; the assay was immunoSEQ multiplex PCR. The sample holds about 140,000 clones; 75% to 90% are singletons and the top ten take 9.5% to 12%. The sample taken for sequencing was peripheral blood. The source of these receptors is a woman aged 80 or over with acute or convalescent COVID-19. Both conserved end residues are part of each CDR3. A D gene is named only where the DNA matches it firmly. Size values are once, few and many counts, or a class for expanded clones, and some rows have none.

clone_size d_call j_call v_call cdr3_nt cdr3_aa
. . TRBJ1-2 TRBV11-2 TGTGCCAGCAGCCAGGCCGGGACACCCTATGGCTACACCTTC CASSQAGTPYGYTF
. . TRBJ1-1 TRBV2 TGTGCCAGCAGTGAACAGGGTTCAGACACTGAAGCTTTCTTT CASSEQGSDTEAFF
. TRBD1 TRBJ2-2 TRBV4-3 TGCGCCAGCAGCCAAGCGCCAGGGACAGTGAACACCGGGGAGCTGTTTTTT CASSQAPGTVNTGELFF
once . TRBJ2-5 TRBV30 TGTGCCTGGAGTGGTCTGGTAGGGGCCCAGTACTTC CAWSGLVGAQYF
. . TRBJ2-1 TRBV5-1 TGCGCCAGCAGCTTGGACCCAGGGATAAACAATGAGCAGTTCTTC CASSLDPGINNEQFF
. TRBD1 TRBJ1-6 TRBV19 TGTGCCAGTACGGACAGGGCAGGTTCACCCCTCCACTTT CASTDRAGSPLHF
. TRBD1 TRBJ2-7 TRBV6-5 TGTGCCAGCAGTTACTCGGGACAGGGAGGCTACGAGCAGTACTTC CASSYSGQGGYEQYF
. TRBD1 TRBJ1-5 TRBV6-5 TGTGCCAGCAGTTACGAAGGCAGGGGGGAGCCCCAGCATTTT CASSYEGRGEPQHF
. TRBD1 TRBJ1-2 TRBV6-5 TGTGCCAGCAGTTATAGGCAGGGGGTCGGCGAAGATGGCTACACCTTC CASSYRQGVGEDGYTF
. . TRBJ1-1 TRBV29-1 TGCAGCGTTGAAGTAGCTGTACAGGTTGTAGCTTTCTTT CSVEVAVQVVAFF
. . TRBJ1-4 TRBV30 TGTGCCTGGAGTCTTGGGACCGGGGAGGCGGAAAAACTGTTTTTT CAWSLGTGEAEKLFF
. . TRBJ2-1 TRBV11-2 TGTGCCAGCAGCTTAGACGGCTACAATGAGCAGTTCTTC CASSLDGYNEQFF
once TRBD1 TRBJ1-5 TRBV6-5 TGTGCCAGCAGTTACTCGACCGGGACAGGGATACAGCCCCAGCATTTT CASSYSTGTGIQPQHF
. TRBD1 TRBJ2-3 TRBV5-5 TGTGCCAGCAGCGTTGAGGACAGGGGAATGGGCACAGATACGCAGTATTTT CASSVEDRGMGTDTQYF
. . TRBJ2-5 TRBV19 TGTGCCAGTAGTACAGGGTTACAAGAGACCCAGTACTTC CASSTGLQETQYF
. TRBD2 TRBJ2-5 TRBV2 TGTGCCACCGGGACTAGCGGGGGGAGAGAGACCCAGTACTTC CATGTSGGRETQYF
. TRBD2 TRBJ2-1 TRBV5-1 TGCGCCAGCAGAGTTGCGGGGGGTTACAATGAGCAGTTCTTC CASRVAGGYNEQFF
. TRBD1 TRBJ1-4 TRBV6-5 TGTGCCAGCAGTTACGTGCGAGACAGGGAACTGTTTTTT CASSYVRDRELFF
. . TRBJ1-3 TRBV9 TGTGCCAGCAACCGAGGTGGGTCATCTGGAAACACCATATATTTT CASNRGGSSGNTIYF
. . TRBJ2-2 TRBV25-1 TGTGCCAGCAGTGAGCGACAGACCACCGGGGAGCTGTTTTTT CASSERQTTGELFF
. TRBD1 TRBJ1-4 TRBV4-3 TGCGCCAGCAGCCCGCAACAGGGGGTATGGGAAAAACTGTTTTTT CASSPQQGVWEKLFF
. . TRBJ1-4 TRBV5-8 TGTGCCAGCAGCTTGACCAGGGTGGGAGAAAAACTGTTTTTT CASSLTRVGEKLFF
. TRBD2 TRBJ2-5 TRBV30 TGTGCGTACGAAGCGGGGGGGCAGACCCAGTACTTC CAYEAGGQTQYF
. TRBD2 TRBJ2-7 TRBV5-4 TGTGCCAGCAGGGGGAGGGACCGCTACGAGCAGTACTTC CASRGRDRYEQYF
. TRBD1 TRBJ1-2 TRBV30 TGTGCCTGGAGTGTATACAGGGGTCTGGGTGGCTACACCTTC CAWSVYRGLGGYTF
. . TRBJ1-4 TRBV6-5 TGTGCCAGCAGTTACTTTCCGGGAGCCGGGAATGAAAAACTGTTTTTT CASSYFPGAGNEKLFF
. TRBD1 TRBJ1-1 TRBV29-1 TGCAGCGTTGACAACAGGGGAGCTTTCTTT CSVDNRGAFF
. . TRBJ1-5 TRBV7-8 TGTGCCAGCAGCTTAGGTAGGACACTCCAAGTTTATAGCAATCAGCCCCAGCATTTT CASSLGRTLQVYSNQPQHF
. TRBD1 TRBJ1-2 TRBV19 TGTGCCAGTAGTATGTCCCCTTTAACCGGGACAGGGGACTATGGCTACACCTTC CASSMSPLTGTGDYGYTF
. TRBD1 TRBJ1-1 TRBV19 TGTGCCAGTAGTATCCAGGGGGGTAGCACTGAAGCTTTCTTT CASSIQGGSTEAFF
. . TRBJ2-4 TRBV5-6 TGTGCCAGCAGCTTTTTGGGGGCGGTAACCCGTAAAAACATTCAGTACTTC CASSFLGAVTRKNIQYF
. . TRBJ2-6 TRBV25-1 TGTGCCAGCACCCCTGGAGGGGCCGGGGCCAACGTCCTGACTTTC CASTPGGAGANVLTF
. . TRBJ2-5 TRBV5-1 TGCGCCAGCAGCTTTAGATTCTCGGAGACCCAGTACTTC CASSFRFSETQYF
once . TRBJ1-5 TRBV7-2 TGTGCCAGCAGCTTAGCGCAGGGTTTAGGGAATCAGCCCCAGCATTTT CASSLAQGLGNQPQHF
. . TRBJ2-7 TRBV12-3/TRBV12-4 TGTGCCAGCAGTATCCACAGGGTCGAGCAGTACTTC CASSIHRVEQYF
. . TRBJ1-1 TRBV10-3 TGTGCCATCAGTGAGGGACAGAGAAACACTGAAGCTTTCTTT CAISEGQRNTEAFF
. . TRBJ1-1 TRBV7-9 TGTGCCAGCAGGGAGACAGGAGGTGGGACTGAAGCTTTCTTT CASRETGGGTEAFF
. TRBD2 TRBJ2-7 TRBV7-9 TGTGCCAGCAGCCCATCCGGGACTAGCGGGGAGCAGTACTTC CASSPSGTSGEQYF
. TRBD2 TRBJ2-2 TRBV7-2 TGTGCCAGCAGCTTAGGCGGCGGGGGGGCTCGGAGAACCGGGGAGCTGTTTTTT CASSLGGGGARRTGELFF
. TRBD2 TRBJ2-5 TRBV5-6 TGTGCCAGCAGCTCGGGACTAGCGGGGGGTTGGGAGACCCAGTACTTC CASSSGLAGGWETQYF
. TRBD1 TRBJ1-5 TRBV30 TGTGCCTGGAGTGTACCGGGACAGGGGGCGTTTAAGCCCCAGCATTTT CAWSVPGQGAFKPQHF
. TRBD1 TRBJ1-1 TRBV7-2 TGTGCCAGCAGCTTTATGTCAGGGGGGAACACTGAAGCTTTCTTT CASSFMSGGNTEAFF
. . TRBJ2-6 TRBV2 TGTGCCAGCAGTGTGACATACTCTGGGGCCAACGTCCTGACTTTC CASSVTYSGANVLTF
. . TRBJ2-3 TRBV29-1 TGCAGCGTTGAGGCAGGGACAGATACGCAGTATTTT CSVEAGTDTQYF
once . TRBJ1-1 TRBV5-1 TGCGCCAGCAGCGCTCGCCTGGAAGGACTTGAAGCTTTCTTT CASSARLEGLEAFF
. . TRBJ2-1 TRBV18 TGTGCCAGCTCACCCACAGAGAACAGGGAGTACAATGAGCAGTTCTTC CASSPTENREYNEQFF
. . TRBJ1-2 TRBV5-8 TGTGCCAGCACCTGGGGAGCCAATGGCTACACCTTC CASTWGANGYTF
. . TRBJ2-7 TRBV6-5 TGTGCCAGCAGTCTCAGGGGACCTTACGAGCAGTACTTC CASSLRGPYEQYF
. . TRBJ1-1 TRBV7-2 TGTGCCAGCAGCTTAAGAGGCGGGGTCACTGAAGCTTTCTTT CASSLRGGVTEAFF